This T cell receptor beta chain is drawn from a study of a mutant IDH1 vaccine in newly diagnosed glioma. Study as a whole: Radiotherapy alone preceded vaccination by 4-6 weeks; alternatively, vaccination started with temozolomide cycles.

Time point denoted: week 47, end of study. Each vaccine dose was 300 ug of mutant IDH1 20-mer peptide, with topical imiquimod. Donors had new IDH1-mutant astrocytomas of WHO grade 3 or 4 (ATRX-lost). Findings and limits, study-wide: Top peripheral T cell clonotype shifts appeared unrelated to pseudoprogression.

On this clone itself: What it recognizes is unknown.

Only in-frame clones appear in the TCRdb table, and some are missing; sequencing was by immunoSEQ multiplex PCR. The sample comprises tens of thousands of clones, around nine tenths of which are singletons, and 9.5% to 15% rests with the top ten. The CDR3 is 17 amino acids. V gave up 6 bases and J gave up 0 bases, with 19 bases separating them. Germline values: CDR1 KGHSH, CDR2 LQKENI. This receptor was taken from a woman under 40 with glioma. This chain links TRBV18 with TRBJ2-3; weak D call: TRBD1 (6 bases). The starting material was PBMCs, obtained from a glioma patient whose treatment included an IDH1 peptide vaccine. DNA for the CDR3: TGTGCCAGCTCTCCCACCGGGACACACACTAGCACAGATACGCAGTATTTT. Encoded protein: CASSPTGTHTSTDTQYF.